This T cell receptor beta chain originates from a study of OX40 agonist ivuxolimab in advanced cancers. CDR1 is LGHNA and CDR2 is YSLEER in the germline V gene. V gave up 0 bases and J gave up 2 bases; unmatched junction bases: 18. This CDR3 has 21 residues. If patients had autoimmune disease history or systemic immunosuppression, they were excluded. TCRdb keeps only in-frame clones here, not all; method: immunoSEQ multiplex PCR. The sample includes over 9,000 clones, 79% of them seen just once. The sequencing here drew on CD4+ or CD8+ T cells sorted from blood, taken in a trial of the OX40 agonist ivuxolimab. This clonotype was obtained from an adult with an advanced solid tumor such as melanoma, head and neck, liver or kidney cancer. This chain uses TRBV4-3 with TRBJ2-1; 8 positions agree with TRBD2. The CDR3 DNA is TGCGCCAGCAGCCAAGAGGGGGGAATTTACGAGCGGGAGCGGCCCTACAATGAGCAGTTCTTC. This translates into CASSQEGGIYERERPYNEQFF.